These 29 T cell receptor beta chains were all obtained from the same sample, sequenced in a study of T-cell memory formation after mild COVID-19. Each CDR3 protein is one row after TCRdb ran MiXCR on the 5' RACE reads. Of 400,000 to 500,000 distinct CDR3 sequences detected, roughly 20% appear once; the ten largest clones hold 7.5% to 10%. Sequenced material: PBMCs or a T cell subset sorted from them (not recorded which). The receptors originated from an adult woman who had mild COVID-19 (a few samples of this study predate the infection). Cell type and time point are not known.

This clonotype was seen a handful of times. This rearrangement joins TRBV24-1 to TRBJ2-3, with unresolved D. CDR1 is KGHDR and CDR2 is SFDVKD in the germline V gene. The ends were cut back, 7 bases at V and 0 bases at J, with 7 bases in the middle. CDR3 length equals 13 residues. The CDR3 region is CATSPDSTDTQYF. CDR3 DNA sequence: TGTGCCACCAGCCCCGACAGCACAGATACGCAGTATTTT.

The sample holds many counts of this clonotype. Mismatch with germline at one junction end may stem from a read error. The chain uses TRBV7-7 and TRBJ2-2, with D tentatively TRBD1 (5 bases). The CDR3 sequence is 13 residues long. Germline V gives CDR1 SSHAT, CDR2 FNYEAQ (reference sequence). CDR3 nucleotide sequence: TGTGCTAGCAGCCCCCGGCAGGGCGGGGAGCTGTTTTTT. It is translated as CASSPRQGGELFF.

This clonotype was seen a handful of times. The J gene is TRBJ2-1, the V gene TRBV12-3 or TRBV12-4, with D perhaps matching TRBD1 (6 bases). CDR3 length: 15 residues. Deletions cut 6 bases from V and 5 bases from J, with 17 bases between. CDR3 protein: CASRYQRTDNNEQFF. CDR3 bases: TGTGCCAGCAGGTATCAACGGACAGACAACAATGAGCAGTTCTTC.

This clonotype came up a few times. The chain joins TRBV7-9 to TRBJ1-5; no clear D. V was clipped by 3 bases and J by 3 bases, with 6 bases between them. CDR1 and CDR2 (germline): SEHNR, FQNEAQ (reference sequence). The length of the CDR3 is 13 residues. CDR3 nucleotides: TGTGCCAGCAGCTTGAACAACAATCAGCCCCAGCATTTT. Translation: CASSLNNNQPQHF.

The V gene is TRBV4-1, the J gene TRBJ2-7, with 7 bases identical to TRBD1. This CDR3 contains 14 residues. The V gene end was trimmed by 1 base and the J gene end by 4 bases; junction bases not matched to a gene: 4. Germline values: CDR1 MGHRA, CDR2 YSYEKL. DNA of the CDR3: TGCGCCAGCAGCCAAGGGACAGGAGAATACGAGCAGTACTTC. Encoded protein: CASSQGTGEYEQYF.

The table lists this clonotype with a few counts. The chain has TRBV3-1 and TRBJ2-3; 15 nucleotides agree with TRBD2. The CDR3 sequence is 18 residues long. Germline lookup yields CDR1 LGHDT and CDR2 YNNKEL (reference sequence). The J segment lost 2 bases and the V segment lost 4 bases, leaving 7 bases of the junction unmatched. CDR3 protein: CASSRGGLAGGYTDTQYF. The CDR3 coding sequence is TGTGCCAGCAGCCGGGGAGGACTAGCGGGGGGGTACACAGATACGCAGTATTTT.

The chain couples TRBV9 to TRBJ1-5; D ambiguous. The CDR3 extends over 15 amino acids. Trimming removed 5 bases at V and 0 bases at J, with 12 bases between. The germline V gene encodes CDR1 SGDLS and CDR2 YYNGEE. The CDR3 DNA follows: TGTGCCAGCAGTCCTTCTGGGGATAGCAATCAGCCCCAGCATTTT. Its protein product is CASSPSGDSNQPQHF.

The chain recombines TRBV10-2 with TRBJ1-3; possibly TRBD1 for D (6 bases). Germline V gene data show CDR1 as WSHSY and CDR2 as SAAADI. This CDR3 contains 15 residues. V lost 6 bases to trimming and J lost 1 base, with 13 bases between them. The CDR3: CASRQGGGSGNTIYF. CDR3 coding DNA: TGCGCCAGCAGACAGGGTGGTGGTTCTGGAAACACCATATATTTT.

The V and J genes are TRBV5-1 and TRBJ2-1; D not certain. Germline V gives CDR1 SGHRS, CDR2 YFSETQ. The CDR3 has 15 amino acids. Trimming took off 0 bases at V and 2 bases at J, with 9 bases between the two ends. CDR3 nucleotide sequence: TGCGCCAGCAGCTTGGGGGCGCGTGCCTACAATGAGCAGTTCTTC. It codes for CASSLGARAYNEQFF. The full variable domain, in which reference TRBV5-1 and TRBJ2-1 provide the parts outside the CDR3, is KAGVTQTPRYLIKTRGQQVTLSCSPISGHRSVSWYQQTPGQGLQFLFEYFSETQRNKGNFPGRFSGRQFSNSRSEMNVSTLELGDSALYLCASSLGARAYNEQFFGPGTRLTVL.

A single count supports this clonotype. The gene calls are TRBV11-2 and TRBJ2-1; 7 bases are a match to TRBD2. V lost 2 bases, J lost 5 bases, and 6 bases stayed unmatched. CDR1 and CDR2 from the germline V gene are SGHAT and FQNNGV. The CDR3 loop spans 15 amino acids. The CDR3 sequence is CASSLRAGVDNEQFF. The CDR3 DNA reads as TGTGCCAGCAGCTTACGTGCGGGAGTGGACAATGAGCAGTTCTTC.

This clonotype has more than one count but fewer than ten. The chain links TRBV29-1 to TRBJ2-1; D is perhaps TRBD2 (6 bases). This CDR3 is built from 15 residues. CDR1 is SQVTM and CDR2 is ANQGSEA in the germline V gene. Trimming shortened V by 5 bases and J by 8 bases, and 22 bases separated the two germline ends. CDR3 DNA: TGCAGCGTTATGGGGACTGCCCTTAACCGGGATGAGCAGTTCTTC. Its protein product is CSVMGTALNRDEQFF.

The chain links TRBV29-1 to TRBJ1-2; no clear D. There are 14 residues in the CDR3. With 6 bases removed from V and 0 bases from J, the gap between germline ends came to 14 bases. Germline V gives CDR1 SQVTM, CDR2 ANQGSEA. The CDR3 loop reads CSVAGSPTNYGYTF. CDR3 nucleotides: TGCAGCGTCGCGGGATCGCCTACTAACTATGGCTACACCTTC.

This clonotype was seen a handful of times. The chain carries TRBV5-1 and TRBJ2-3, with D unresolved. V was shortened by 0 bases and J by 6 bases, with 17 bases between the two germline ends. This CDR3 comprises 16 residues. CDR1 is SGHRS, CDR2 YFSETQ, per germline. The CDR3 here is CASSLELTGDGDTQYF. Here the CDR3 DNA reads TGCGCCAGCAGCTTGGAACTGACGGGCGATGGGGATACGCAGTATTTT. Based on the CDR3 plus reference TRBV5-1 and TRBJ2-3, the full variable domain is KAGVTQTPRYLIKTRGQQVTLSCSPISGHRSVSWYQQTPGQGLQFLFEYFSETQRNKGNFPGRFSGRQFSNSRSEMNVSTLELGDSALYLCASSLELTGDGDTQYFGPGTRLTVL.

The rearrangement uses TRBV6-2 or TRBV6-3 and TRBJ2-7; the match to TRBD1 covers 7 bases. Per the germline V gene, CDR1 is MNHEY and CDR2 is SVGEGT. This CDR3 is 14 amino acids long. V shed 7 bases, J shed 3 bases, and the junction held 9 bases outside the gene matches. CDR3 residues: CASTSQGSLYEQYF. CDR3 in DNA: TGTGCCAGCACCTCACAGGGGTCCCTCTACGAGCAGTACTTC.

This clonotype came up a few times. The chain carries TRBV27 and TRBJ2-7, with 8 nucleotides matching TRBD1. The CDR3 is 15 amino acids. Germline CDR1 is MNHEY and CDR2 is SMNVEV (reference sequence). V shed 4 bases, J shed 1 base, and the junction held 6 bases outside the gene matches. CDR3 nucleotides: TGTGCCAGCAGTTCCGGACAGGGTATATCCTACGAGCAGTACTTC. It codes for CASSSGQGISYEQYF.

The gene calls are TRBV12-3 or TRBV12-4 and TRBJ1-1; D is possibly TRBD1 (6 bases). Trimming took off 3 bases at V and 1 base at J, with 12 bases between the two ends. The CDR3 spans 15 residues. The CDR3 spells CASSLEWGRNTEAFF. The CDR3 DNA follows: TGTGCCAGCAGTTTGGAGTGGGGGCGGAACACTGAAGCTTTCTTT.

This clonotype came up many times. CDR3 sequence: CASSFAGTNTEAFF. CDR3 bases: TGTGCCAGCAGTTTCGCAGGGACGAACACTGAAGCTTTCTTT. The V gene is TRBV12-3 or TRBV12-4, the J gene TRBJ1-1; TRBD1 might be the D (5 bases). Trimming cost V 3 bases and J 1 base, with 9 bases left between them. The length of the CDR3 is 14 residues.

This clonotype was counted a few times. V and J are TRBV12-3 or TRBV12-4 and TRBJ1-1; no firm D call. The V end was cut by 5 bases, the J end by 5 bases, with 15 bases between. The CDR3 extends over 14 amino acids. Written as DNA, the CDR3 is TGTGCCAGCAGTCCTTTAGGACGTGGGACTGAAGCTTTCTTT. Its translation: CASSPLGRGTEAFF.

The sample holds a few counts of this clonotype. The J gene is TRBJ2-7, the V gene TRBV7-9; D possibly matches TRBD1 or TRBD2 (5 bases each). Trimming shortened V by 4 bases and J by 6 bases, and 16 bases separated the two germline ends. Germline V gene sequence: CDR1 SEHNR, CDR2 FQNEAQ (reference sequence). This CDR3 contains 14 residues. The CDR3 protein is CASSWDGSFSEQYF. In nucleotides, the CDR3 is TGTGCCAGCAGCTGGGACGGATCCTTCTCCGAGCAGTACTTC.

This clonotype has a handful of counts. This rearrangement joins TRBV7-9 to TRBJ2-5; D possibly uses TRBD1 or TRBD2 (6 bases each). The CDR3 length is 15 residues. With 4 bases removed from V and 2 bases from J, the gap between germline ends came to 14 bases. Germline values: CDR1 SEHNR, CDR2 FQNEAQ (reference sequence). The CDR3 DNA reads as TGTGCCAGCAGCTCACCGGGGGCGACTCAAGAGACCCAGTACTTC. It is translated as CASSSPGATQETQYF.

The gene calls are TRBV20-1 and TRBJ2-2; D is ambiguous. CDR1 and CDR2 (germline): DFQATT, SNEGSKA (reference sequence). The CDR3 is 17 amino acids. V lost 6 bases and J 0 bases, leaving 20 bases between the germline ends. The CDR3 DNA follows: TGCAGTGCCCCACGGCCAACGCGACGAACGAACACCGGGGAGCTGTTTTTT. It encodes CSAPRPTRRTNTGELFF.

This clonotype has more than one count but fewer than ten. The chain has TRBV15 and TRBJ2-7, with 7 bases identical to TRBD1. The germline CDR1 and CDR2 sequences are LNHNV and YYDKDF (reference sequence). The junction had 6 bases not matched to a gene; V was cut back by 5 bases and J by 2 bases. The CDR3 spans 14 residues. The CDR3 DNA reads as TGTGCCACCAGCCTCGAGCAGGGGGCCTACGAGCAGTACTTC. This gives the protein CATSLEQGAYEQYF.

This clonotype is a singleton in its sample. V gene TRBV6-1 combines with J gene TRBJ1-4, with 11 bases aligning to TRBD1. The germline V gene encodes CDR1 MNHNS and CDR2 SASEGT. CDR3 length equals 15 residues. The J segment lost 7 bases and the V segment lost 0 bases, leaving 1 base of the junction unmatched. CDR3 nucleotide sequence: TGTGCCAGCAGTGAAGCGGACAGGGGGCGTGAAAAACTGTTTTTT. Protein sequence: CASSEADRGREKLFF.

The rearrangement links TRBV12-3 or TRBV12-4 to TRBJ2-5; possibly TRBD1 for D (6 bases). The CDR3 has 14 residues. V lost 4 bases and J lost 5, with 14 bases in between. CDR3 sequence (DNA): TGTGCCAGCAGTTCAAGCTACAGGGAGGAGACCCAGTACTTC. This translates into CASSSSYREETQYF.

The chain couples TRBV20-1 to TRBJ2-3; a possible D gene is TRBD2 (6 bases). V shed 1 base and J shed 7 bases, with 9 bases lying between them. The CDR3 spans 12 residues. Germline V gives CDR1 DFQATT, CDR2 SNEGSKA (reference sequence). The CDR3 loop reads CSARGRDHTQYF. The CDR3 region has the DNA TGCAGTGCTAGAGGGAGGGACCATACGCAGTATTTT.

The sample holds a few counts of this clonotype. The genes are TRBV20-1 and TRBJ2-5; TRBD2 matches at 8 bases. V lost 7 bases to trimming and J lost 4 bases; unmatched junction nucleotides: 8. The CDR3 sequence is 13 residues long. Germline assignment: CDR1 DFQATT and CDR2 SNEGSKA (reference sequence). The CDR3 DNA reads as TGCAGTGTTCCGACTAGCGCTATAGAGACCCAGTACTTC. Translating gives CSVPTSAIETQYF.

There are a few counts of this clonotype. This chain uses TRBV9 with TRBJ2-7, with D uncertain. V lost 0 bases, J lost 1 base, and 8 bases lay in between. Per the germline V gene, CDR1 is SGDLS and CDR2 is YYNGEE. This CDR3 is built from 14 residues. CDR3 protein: CASSVAGRSYEQYF. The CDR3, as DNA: TGTGCCAGCAGCGTAGCGGGTCGGTCCTACGAGCAGTACTTC.

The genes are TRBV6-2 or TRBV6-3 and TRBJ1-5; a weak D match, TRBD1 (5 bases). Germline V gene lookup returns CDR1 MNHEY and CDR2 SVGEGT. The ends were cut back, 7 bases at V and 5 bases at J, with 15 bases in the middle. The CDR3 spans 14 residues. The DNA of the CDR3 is TGTGCCAGCACTGGGGGATCGGGTTATCAGCCCCAGCATTTT. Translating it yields CASTGGSGYQPQHF.

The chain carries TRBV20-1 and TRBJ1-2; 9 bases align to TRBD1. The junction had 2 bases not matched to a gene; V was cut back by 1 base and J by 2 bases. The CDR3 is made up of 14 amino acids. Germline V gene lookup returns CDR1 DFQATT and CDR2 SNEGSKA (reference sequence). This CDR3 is CSARGDRENYGYTF. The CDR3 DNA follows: TGCAGTGCTAGAGGGGACAGGGAAAACTATGGCTACACCTTC.